The present T cell receptor (beta chain) was sequenced within a study of blood T cell repertoires in COVID-19 (dated by TCRdb to 2020 to 2021). A note on the overall study: Samples covering the acute and convalescent phases of COVID-19 were provided by collaborators in the United States, Italy and Spain. The material from the prospective study consisted of cDNA or gDNA derived from T cells, B-cell-depleted T cells, or PBMCs. Deeply sampled blood TCRbeta repertoires from subjects exposed to, actively infected with, or recovered from COVID-19 were included in the dataset. A freely available public database, intended as a resource for researchers studying the immune response to SARS-CoV-2, is where the repertoires were released. Samples were obtained from the ongoing ImmuneRACE study (first 160 participants) and from about 1,300 subjects provided by 6 global collaborators. Nearly every sample came with metadata listing a de-identified subject ID, COVID-19 status, age in years and sex. Where available, HLA class I and class II types were taken from metadata supplied by the sample provider and were not determined by assay-based typing.

In Seattle, one collaborating source enrolled patients while the infection was active and tracked those patients longitudinally over the course of disease. Each collaborating institution followed its own protocols to collect whole blood in K2EDTA tubes. For TCRbeta analysis, collaborators shipped samples in one of three forms: frozen whole blood, isolated PBMCs, or DNA extracted from either of those sample types. The study at large found these results: Clinical and demographic metadata were provided uncurated, with the amount varying by source and participant.

TCRbeta CDR3 regions were amplified from genomic DNA using the immunoSEQ Assay, a bias-controlled multiplex PCR. The published analysis was carried out like this. Nucleated cell counts per sample were estimated from amplification of reference gene primers within the assay. To quantify the absolute abundance of each unique TCRbeta CDR3 rearrangement, sequence reads were collapsed and filtered. For each sample, productive Simpson clonality was calculated as the square root of Simpson's diversity index over productive rearrangements. Drawn from immuneACCESS, this table holds only the in-frame rearrangements with V and J called that TCRdb kept. Clones are partly lost; checked studies trace under half to an unresolved V gene and leave the rest unexplained. V, J and clone size derive from that table, while D and trimming were established from the DNA sequence. This sample comprises 150,000 to 200,000 clones, approximately 87% of them detected only once. The ten largest clonotypes hold under 13% of the sample.

In its sample, this clone was seen once. It lacks a known antigen. Per-base qualities were not stored, and no clone one base away is much larger. From the germline V gene, CDR1 is SGHDT and CDR2 is YYEEEE. The trim is 2 bases for V and 5 bases for J, with a gap of 20 bases between the germline ends. There are 16 amino acids in the CDR3, from cysteine to phenylalanine inclusive. The read is trimmed to its CDR3 DNA, 48 bases read in frame from base 1. The sequence derives from a woman aged 70 to 79 with COVID-19, enrolled during active disease. Source material: peripheral blood. The chain links TRBV5-6 with TRBJ2-7, with the identity of the D gene unclear. The DNA sequence reads TGTGCCAGCAGCTTTGCGCCCGTTGCAAGCGTCCACGAGCAGTACTTC. It codes for CASSFAPVASVHEQYF.